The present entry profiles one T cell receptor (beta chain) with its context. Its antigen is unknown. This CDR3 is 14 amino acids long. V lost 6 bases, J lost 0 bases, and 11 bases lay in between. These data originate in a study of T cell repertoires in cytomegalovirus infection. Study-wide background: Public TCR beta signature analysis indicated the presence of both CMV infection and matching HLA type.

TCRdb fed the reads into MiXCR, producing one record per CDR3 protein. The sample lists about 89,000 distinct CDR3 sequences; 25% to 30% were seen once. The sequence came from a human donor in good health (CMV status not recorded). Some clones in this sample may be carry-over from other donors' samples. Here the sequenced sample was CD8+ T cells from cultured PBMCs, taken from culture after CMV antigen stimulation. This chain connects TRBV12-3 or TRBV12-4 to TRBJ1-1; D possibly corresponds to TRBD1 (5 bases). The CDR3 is CASSRGPLNTEAFF. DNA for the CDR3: TGTGCCAGCAGCCGGGGACCCTTGAACACTGAAGCTTTCTTT.